Below, 21 T cell receptor beta chains from the same sample are listed, as sequenced in a study of PD-L1 blockade in urothelial cancer. Described time point: pretreatment peripheral blood. Clones were sequenced by immunoSEQ multiplex PCR, and TCRdb holds only the in-frame ones, with some missing. The sample consists of fewer than 95,000 clones, 80% to 85% of them appearing once. Here the sequenced sample was PBMCs, taken around atezolizumab (anti-PD-L1) treatment. Receptor source: a man aged 60 to 69 with urothelial cancer.

The genes are TRBV2 and TRBJ1-6; possible D gene TRBD1, 5 bases. V dropped 7 bases and J dropped 4 bases, with 14 bases sitting between them. Germline CDR1 is SNHLY and CDR2 is FYNNEI. The CDR3 totals 15 residues. CDR3 loop: CASKTSGFYNSPLHF. CDR3 sequence (DNA): TGTGCCAGCAAAACCTCAGGGTTTTATAATTCACCCCTCCACTTT.

Only a few counts were recorded for this clone. V is TRBV27 and J is TRBJ2-1; 11 nucleotides align to TRBD1. CDR1 and CDR2 (germline): MNHEY, SMNVEV (reference sequence). The CDR3 totals 14 residues. With 5 bases clipped from V and 9 bases from J, the junction kept 6 bases outside the gene matches. The CDR3 DNA reads as TGTGCCAGCAGTCCGGGACAGGGGGTTATTGAGCAGTTCTTC. It is translated as CASSPGQGVIEQFF.

The chain employs TRBV28 and TRBJ1-5, with TRBD1 identical over 8 bases. Trimming cost V 6 bases and J 3 bases; bases outside gene matches: 4. Per germline, CDR1 MDHEN and CDR2 SYDVKM. This CDR3 is 14 amino acids long. Here the CDR3 DNA reads TGTGCCAGCAGCCTGACAGGGGTCAATCAGCCCCAGCATTTT. Residues: CASSLTGVNQPQHF.

The chain is built from TRBV10-1 and TRBJ1-5, with TRBD1 as a possible D gene (5 bases). The CDR3 is 14 amino acids. Trimming removed 6 bases from V and 2 bases from J, with 11 bases in between. Germline CDR1 reads WNHNN; CDR2 reads SYGVQD (reference sequence). CDR3 in DNA: TGCGCCAGCAGCGGTGGGGGGGGCAATCAGCCCCAGCATTTT. Translated: CASSGGGGNQPQHF.

V is TRBV30 and J is TRBJ1-6; TRBD1 matches at 9 bases. Germline CDR1 and CDR2: GTSNPN and SVGIG (reference sequence). V dropped 5 bases and J dropped 9; count of bases not matched to a gene: 5. The CDR3 has 13 amino acids. The CDR3, as DNA: TGTGCCTGGGGGGGGACAGGGAGTTCACCCCTCCACTTT. Amino acids: CAWGGTGSSPLHF.

The gene calls are TRBV2 and TRBJ2-3; D is undetermined. This CDR3 comprises 13 residues. Germline V CDR1 and CDR2: SNHLY, FYNNEI. Trimming removed 8 bases from V and 3 bases from J, with 12 bases in between. CDR3 sequence: CASQLAETDTQYF. Written as DNA, the CDR3 is TGTGCCAGCCAACTCGCCGAAACAGATACGCAGTATTTT.

The rearrangement links TRBV7-9 to TRBJ2-1, with TRBD2 identical over 7 bases. Losses at the gene ends were 6 bases for V and 6 bases for J; bases not matched to a gene: 14. This CDR3 region has 16 residues. Germline values: CDR1 SEHNR, CDR2 FQNEAQ (reference sequence). As DNA, the CDR3 is TGTGCCAGCAGTCCCCGACGGGGGGAGTTGGGCAATGAGCAGTTCTTC. This codes for CASSPRRGELGNEQFF.

This clone was observed a single time. At one end, the junction sequence differs from germline, possibly due to a read error. This rearrangement joins TRBV30 to TRBJ2-7; 8 bases are shared with TRBD1. This CDR3 has 12 residues. Germline loops: CDR1 GTSNPN, CDR2 SVGIG (reference sequence). The CDR3 region has the DNA TGTGCCTGGAGTGTTATGACGGACAGGGTTGTCTTC. It codes for CAWSVMTDRVVF.

This clone was seen just once. This chain uses TRBV4-1 with TRBJ2-7; 7 bases are a match to TRBD2. This CDR3 is 19 amino acids long. Trimming took 3 bases from V and 2 from J; bases not matched to a gene: 19. Germline CDR1 reads MGHRA; CDR2 reads YSYEKL. Here the CDR3 DNA reads TGCGCCAGCAGCCACTATCCTGGATCGAAAGCGGGAAAACCCTACGAGCAGTACTTC. Its protein product is CASSHYPGSKAGKPYEQYF.

V is TRBV5-1 and J is TRBJ2-7, with D unresolved. Per germline, CDR1 SGHRS and CDR2 YFSETQ. Trimming removed 4 bases from V and 0 bases from J, with 17 bases in between. The CDR3 runs to 16 residues. CDR3 coding DNA: TGCGCCAGCAGCCCAGAACCCGGCGGCTACTCCTACGAGCAGTACTTC. It codes for CASSPEPGGYSYEQYF.

The gene calls are TRBV5-1 and TRBJ2-1; D is unresolved. This CDR3 has 12 amino acids. V was shortened by 4 bases and J by 7 bases, with 9 bases between the two germline ends. Per germline, CDR1 SGHRS and CDR2 YFSETQ. The CDR3: CASSKSMNEQFF. For the CDR3, the DNA is TGCGCCAGCAGCAAGAGTATGAATGAGCAGTTCTTC.

CDR3 region: CASSERLAGNYNEQFF. CDR3 DNA sequence: TGCGCCAGCAGCGAGCGACTAGCGGGAAACTACAATGAGCAGTTCTTC. The chain uses TRBV4-1 and TRBJ2-1; 11 nucleotides agree with TRBD2. The junction had 6 bases not matched to a gene; V was cut back by 5 bases and J by 3 bases. Germline V gives CDR1 MGHRA, CDR2 YSYEKL. CDR3 length: 16 amino acids.

The rearrangement joins TRBV7-9 to TRBJ2-2, with 7 bases that match TRBD2. Unmatched junction bases numbered 7, after V lost 5 bases and J lost 1 base. This CDR3 is built from 16 residues. Germline CDR1 is SEHNR and CDR2 is FQNEAQ (reference sequence). The CDR3 coding sequence is TGTGCCAGCAGCCAAGATCAGCGGGAGAACACCGGGGAGCTGTTTTTT. Its protein is CASSQDQRENTGELFF.

The gene calls are TRBV4-3 and TRBJ1-2, with 8 bases identical to TRBD1. Germline-derived CDR1 and CDR2 are LGHNA and YSLEER. Germline trimming cut 4 bases from V and 7 bases from J; bases unmatched to any gene: 8. The CDR3 is 14 residues long. The chain's CDR3 is CASSLLRGPGGYTF. The CDR3 DNA reads TGCGCCAGCAGCCTCCTCAGGGGGCCCGGTGGCTACACCTTC.

V is TRBV14 and J is TRBJ2-1, with D hard to call. This CDR3 comprises 15 residues. Germline CDR1 is SGHDN and CDR2 is FVKESK. V lost 1 base to trimming and J lost 0 bases, with 7 bases between them. CDR3 DNA: TGTGCCAGCAGCCAAGGTACCAGCTCCTACAATGAGCAGTTCTTC. It encodes CASSQGTSSYNEQFF. Full variable domain (missing parts from reference TRBV14 and TRBJ2-1): EAGVTQFPSHSVIEKGQTVTLRCDPISGHDNLYWYRRVMGKEIKFLLHFVKESKQDESGMPNNRFLAERTGGTYSTLKVQPAELEDSGVYFCASSQGTSSYNEQFFGPGTRLTVL.

This chain links TRBV6-6 with TRBJ2-1; 11 bases fit TRBD2. Looked up from germline, CDR1 is MNHNY and CDR2 is SVGAGI (reference sequence). V was pared by 5 bases and J by 5 bases, with 8 bases of the junction left unmatched. The CDR3 has 16 amino acids. In DNA, the CDR3 is TGTGCCAGCAGTCCAAAGACTAGCGGGGCTAACAATGAGCAGTTCTTC. Translating it yields CASSPKTSGANNEQFF.

J is TRBJ1-1 and V is TRBV6-1; D uncertain. The CDR3 has 14 residues. Per germline, CDR1 MNHNS and CDR2 SASEGT. Deletions cut 1 base from V and 5 bases from J, with 11 bases between. The chain's CDR3 is CASSEDNIGTEAFF. The CDR3 region has the DNA TGTGCCAGCAGTGAAGATAACATCGGGACTGAAGCTTTCTTT.

The V call is TRBV29-1, the J call TRBJ2-5, with 9 nucleotides matching TRBD2. Trimming cost V 3 bases and J 5 bases; bases outside gene matches: 4. Germline CDR1 and CDR2: SQVTM and ANQGSEA. CDR3 length equals 13 residues. DNA of the CDR3: TGCAGCGTTGATGGCGGGAGGGCGGAGACCCAGTACTTC. Translating gives CSVDGGRAETQYF. The variable domain in full, completed from reference TRBV29-1 and TRBJ2-5, reads SAVISQKPSRDICQRGTSLTIQCQVDSQVTMMFWYRQQPGQSLTLIATANQGSEATYESGFVIDKFPISRPNLTFSTLTVSNMSPEDSSIYLCSVDGGRAETQYFGPGTRLLVL.

The V call is TRBV19, the J call TRBJ1-2, with 8 positions matching TRBD1. This CDR3 contains 15 residues. Germline CDR1 and CDR2: LNHDA and SQIVND (reference sequence). V dropped 1 base and J dropped 8; count of bases not matched to a gene: 9. Here the CDR3 reads CASSIVPGGADGYTF. The DNA for the CDR3 is TGTGCCAGTAGTATAGTCCCAGGGGGCGCAGACGGCTACACCTTC.

The chain recombines TRBV7-6 with TRBJ2-1, with D unclear. CDR3 length: 13 residues. Trimming shortened V by 3 bases and J by 5 bases, and 8 bases separated the two germline ends. In germline, CDR1 is SGHVS, CDR2 FNYEAQ. CDR3 residues: CASSFVDNNEQFF. The CDR3 DNA reads as TGTGCCAGCAGCTTTGTAGATAACAATGAGCAGTTCTTC.

This sequence joins TRBV14 and TRBJ1-1; tentative D call: TRBD1 (5 bases). Germline V gene data show CDR1 as SGHDN and CDR2 as FVKESK. The V end lost 4 bases, the J end lost 1 base, and 13 bases lay between the germline ends. The CDR3 has 15 residues. CDR3 DNA: TGTGCCAGCAGCCTTAAAAGGCAGGGGAACACTGAAGCTTTCTTT. Its translation is CASSLKRQGNTEAFF.